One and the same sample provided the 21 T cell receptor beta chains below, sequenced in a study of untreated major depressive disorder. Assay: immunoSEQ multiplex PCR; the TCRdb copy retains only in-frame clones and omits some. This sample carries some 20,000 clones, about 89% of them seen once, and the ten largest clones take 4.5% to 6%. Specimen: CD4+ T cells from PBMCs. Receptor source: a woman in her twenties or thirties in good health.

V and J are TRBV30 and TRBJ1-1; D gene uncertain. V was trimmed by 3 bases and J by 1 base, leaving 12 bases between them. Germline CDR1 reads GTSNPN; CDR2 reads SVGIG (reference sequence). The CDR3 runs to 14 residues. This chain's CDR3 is CAWRTISRNTEAFF. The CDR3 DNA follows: TGTGCCTGGAGAACCATTAGCCGGAACACTGAAGCTTTCTTT.

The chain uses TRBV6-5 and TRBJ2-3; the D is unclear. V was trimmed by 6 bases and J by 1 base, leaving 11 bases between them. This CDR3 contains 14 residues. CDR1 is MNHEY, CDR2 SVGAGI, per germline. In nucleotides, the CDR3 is TGTGCCAGCAGCCCCAGAGTCGGCACAGATACGCAGTATTTT. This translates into CASSPRVGTDTQYF.

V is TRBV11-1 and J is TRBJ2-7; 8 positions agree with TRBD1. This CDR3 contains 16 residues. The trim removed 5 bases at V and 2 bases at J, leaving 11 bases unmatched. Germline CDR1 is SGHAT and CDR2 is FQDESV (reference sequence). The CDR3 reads CASSLSRDRLPYEQYF. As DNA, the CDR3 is TGTGCCAGCAGCCTCTCGCGGGACAGGTTACCCTACGAGCAGTACTTC.

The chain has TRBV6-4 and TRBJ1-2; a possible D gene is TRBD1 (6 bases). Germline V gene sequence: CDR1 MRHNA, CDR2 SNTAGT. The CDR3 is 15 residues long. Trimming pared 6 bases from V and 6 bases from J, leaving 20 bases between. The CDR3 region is CASSTRRDTRNGYTF. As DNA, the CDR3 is TGTGCCAGCAGCACACGCCGGGACACCAGGAATGGCTACACCTTC.

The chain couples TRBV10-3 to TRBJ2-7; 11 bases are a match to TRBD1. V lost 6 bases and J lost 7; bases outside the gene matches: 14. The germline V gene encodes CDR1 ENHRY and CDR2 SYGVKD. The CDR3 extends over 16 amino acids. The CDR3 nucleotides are TGTGCCATCAGCCCATCAGTCCCGGGACAGGGGGAAGAGCAGTACTTC. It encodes CAISPSVPGQGEEQYF.

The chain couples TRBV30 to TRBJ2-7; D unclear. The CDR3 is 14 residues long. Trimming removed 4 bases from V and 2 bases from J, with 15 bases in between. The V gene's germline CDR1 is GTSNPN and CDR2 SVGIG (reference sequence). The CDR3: CAWKLSAITYEQYF. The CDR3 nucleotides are TGTGCCTGGAAACTTTCGGCGATAACCTACGAGCAGTACTTC.

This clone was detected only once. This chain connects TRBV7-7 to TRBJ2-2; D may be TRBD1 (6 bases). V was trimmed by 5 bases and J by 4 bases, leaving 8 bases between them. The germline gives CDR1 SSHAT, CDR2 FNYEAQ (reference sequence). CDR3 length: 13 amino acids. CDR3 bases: TGTGCCAGCAGCACAGGGTCCACCGGGGAGCTGTTTTTT. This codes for CASSTGSTGELFF. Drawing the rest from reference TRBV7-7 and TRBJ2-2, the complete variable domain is GAGVSQSPRYKVTKRGQDVTLRCDPISSHATLYWYQQALGQGPEFLTYFNYEAQPDKSGLPSDRFSAERPEGSISTLTIQRTEQRDSAMYRCASSTGSTGELFFGEGSRLTVL.

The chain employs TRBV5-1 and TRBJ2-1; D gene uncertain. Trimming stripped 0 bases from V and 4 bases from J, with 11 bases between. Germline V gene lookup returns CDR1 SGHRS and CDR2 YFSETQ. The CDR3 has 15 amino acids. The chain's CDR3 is CASSLESGVYNEQFF. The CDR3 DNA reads TGCGCCAGCAGCTTGGAGTCGGGCGTGTACAATGAGCAGTTCTTC.

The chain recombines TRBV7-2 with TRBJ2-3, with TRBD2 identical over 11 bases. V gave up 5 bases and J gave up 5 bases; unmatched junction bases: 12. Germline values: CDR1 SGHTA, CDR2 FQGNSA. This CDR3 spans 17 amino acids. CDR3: CASSPGLAVRLGDTQYF. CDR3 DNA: TGTGCCAGCAGCCCGGGACTAGCGGTTCGGTTGGGAGATACGCAGTATTTT.

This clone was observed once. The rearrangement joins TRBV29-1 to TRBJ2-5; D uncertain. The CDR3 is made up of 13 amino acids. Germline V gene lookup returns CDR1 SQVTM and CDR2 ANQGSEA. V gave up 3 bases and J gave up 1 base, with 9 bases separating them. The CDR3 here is CSVDRSAQETQYF. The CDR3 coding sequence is TGCAGCGTTGATCGGTCAGCCCAAGAGACCCAGTACTTC.

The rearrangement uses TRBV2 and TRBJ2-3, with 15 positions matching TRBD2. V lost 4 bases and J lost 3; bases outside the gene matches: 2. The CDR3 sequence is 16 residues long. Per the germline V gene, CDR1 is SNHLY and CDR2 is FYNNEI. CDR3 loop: CASSAGLAGGTDTQYF. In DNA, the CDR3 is TGTGCCAGCAGTGCGGGACTAGCGGGGGGTACAGATACGCAGTATTTT.

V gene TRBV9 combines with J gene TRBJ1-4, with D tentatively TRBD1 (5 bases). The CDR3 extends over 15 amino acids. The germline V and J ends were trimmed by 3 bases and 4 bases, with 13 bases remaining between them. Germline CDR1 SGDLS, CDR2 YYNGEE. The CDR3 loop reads CASSAGTADNEKLFF. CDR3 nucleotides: TGTGCCAGCAGCGCTGGGACGGCCGATAATGAAAAACTGTTTTTT.

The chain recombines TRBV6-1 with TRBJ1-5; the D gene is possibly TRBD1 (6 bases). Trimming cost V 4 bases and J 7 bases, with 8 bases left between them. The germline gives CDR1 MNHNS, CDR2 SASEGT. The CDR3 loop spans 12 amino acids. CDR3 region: CASSGTDQPQHF. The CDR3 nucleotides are TGTGCCAGCAGTGGGACAGACCAGCCCCAGCATTTT.

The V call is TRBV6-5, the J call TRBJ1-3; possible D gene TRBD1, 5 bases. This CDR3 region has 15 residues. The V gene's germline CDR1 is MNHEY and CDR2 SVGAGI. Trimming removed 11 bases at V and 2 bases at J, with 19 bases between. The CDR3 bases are TGTGCCTCCTACCGGGGGAGAGGTCCTGGAAACACCATATATTTT. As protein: CASYRGRGPGNTIYF.

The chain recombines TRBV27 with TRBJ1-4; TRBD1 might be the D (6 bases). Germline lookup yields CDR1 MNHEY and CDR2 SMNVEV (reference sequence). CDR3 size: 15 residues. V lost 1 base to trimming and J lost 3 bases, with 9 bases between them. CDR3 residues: CASSLLAGANEKLFF. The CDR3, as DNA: TGTGCCAGCAGTTTATTGGCAGGGGCTAATGAAAAACTGTTTTTT.

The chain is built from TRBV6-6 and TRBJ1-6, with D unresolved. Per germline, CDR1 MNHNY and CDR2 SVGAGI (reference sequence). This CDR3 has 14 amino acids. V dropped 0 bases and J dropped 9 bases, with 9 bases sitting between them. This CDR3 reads CASSYSTGSSPLHF. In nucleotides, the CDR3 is TGTGCCAGCAGTTACTCGACTGGGTCTTCACCCCTCCACTTT.

CDR3 DNA sequence: TGTGCCTGGAGATGGACAGCCTCCTATGGCTACACCTTC. This translates into CAWRWTASYGYTF. J is TRBJ1-2 and V is TRBV30, with a possible D match to TRBD1 (6 bases). CDR3 size: 13 residues. Germline V CDR1 and CDR2: GTSNPN, SVGIG (reference sequence). V was clipped by 3 bases and J by 4 bases, with 12 bases between them.

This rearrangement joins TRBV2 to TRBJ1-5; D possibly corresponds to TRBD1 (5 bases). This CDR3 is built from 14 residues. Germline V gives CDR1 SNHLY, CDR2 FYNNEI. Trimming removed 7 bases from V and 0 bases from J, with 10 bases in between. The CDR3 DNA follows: TGTGCCAGCAACCCGACAGCTAGCAATCAGCCCCAGCATTTT. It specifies CASNPTASNQPQHF.

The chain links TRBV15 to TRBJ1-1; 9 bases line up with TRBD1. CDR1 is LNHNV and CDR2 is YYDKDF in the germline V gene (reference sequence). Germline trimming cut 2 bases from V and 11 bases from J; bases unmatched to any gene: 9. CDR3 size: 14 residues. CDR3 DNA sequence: TGTGCCACCAGCAGACCCGGACAGGGGACGGATGCTTTCTTT. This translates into CATSRPGQGTDAFF.

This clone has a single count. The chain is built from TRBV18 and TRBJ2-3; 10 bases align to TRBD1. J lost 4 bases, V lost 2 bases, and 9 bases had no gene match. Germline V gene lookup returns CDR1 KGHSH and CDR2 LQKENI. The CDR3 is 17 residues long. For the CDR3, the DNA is TGTGCCAGCTCACCATCAGTACCGGGACAGGGGTCAGATACGCAGTATTTT. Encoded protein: CASSPSVPGQGSDTQYF. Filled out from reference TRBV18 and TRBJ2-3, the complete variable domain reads NAGVMQNPRHLVRRRGQEARLRCSPMKGHSHVYWYRQLPEEGLKFMVYLQKENIIDESGMPKERFSAEFPKEGPSILRIQQVVRGDSAAYFCASSPSVPGQGSDTQYFGPGTRLTVL.

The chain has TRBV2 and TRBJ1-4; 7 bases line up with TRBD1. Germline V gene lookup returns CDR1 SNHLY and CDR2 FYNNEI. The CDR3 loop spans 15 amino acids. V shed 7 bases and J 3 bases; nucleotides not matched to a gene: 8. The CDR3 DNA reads TGTGCCAGCATTAAAGACAGGGTAGCTAATGAAAAACTGTTTTTT. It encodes CASIKDRVANEKLFF.